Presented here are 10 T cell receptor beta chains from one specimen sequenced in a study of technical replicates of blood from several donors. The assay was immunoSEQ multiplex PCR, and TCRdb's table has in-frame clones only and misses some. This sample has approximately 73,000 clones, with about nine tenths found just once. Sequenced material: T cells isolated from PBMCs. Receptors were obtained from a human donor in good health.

CDR3 coding DNA: TGCGCCAGCAGCTTGGCCAGGCTTAACACTGAAGCTTTCTTT. This translates into CASSLARLNTEAFF. The chain couples TRBV5-1 to TRBJ1-1; D gene uncertain. Germline V gives CDR1 SGHRS, CDR2 YFSETQ. The CDR3 is 14 amino acids. V dropped 0 bases and J dropped 2 bases, with 8 bases sitting between them.

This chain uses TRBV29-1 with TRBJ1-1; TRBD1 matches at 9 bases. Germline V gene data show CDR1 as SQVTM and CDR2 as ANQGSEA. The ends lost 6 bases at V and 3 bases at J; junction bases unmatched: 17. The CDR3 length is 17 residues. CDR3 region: CSVQLGGLQGAYTEAFF. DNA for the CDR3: TGCAGCGTCCAACTAGGGGGCTTACAGGGGGCCTACACTGAAGCTTTCTTT. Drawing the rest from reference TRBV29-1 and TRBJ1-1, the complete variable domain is SAVISQKPSRDICQRGTSLTIQCQVDSQVTMMFWYRQQPGQSLTLIATANQGSEATYESGFVIDKFPISRPNLTFSTLTVSNMSPEDSSIYLCSVQLGGLQGAYTEAFFGQGTRLTVV.

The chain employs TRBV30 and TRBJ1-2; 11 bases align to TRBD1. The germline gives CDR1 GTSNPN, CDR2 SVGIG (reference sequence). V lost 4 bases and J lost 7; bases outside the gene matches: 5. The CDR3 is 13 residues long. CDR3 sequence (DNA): TGTGCCTGGACCACGGGGACAGGGGGTGGCTACACCTTC. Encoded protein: CAWTTGTGGGYTF.

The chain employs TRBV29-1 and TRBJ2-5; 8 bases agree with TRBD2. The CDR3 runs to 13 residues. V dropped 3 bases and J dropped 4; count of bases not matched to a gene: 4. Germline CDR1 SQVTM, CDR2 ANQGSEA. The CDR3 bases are TGCAGCGTTGACGGGCTAGCGGGAGAGACCCAGTACTTC. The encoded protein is CSVDGLAGETQYF.

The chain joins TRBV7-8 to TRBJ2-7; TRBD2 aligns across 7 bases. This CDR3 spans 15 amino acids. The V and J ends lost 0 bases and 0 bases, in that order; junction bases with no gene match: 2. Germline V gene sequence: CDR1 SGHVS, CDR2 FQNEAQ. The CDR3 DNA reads TGTGCCAGCAGCTTAGCCGGGAGGAGCTCCTACGAGCAGTACTTC. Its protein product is CASSLAGRSSYEQYF.

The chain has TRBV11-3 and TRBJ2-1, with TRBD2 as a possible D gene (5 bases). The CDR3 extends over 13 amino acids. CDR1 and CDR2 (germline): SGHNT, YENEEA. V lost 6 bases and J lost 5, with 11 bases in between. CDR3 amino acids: CASSQLENNEQFF. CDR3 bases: TGTGCCAGCAGTCAACTAGAAAACAATGAGCAGTTCTTC.

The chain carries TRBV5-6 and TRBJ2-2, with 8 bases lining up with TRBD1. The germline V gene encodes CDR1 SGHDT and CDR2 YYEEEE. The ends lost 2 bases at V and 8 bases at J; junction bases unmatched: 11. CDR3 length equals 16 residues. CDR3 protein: CASSFFPGTGGGELFF. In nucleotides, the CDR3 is TGTGCCAGCAGCTTTTTTCCGGGGACAGGAGGTGGGGAGCTGTTTTTT.

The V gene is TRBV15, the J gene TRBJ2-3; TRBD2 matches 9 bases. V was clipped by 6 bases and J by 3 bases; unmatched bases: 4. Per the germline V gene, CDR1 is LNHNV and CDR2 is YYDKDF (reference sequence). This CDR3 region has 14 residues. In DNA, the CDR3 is TGTGCCACCAGACCTAGCGGGACTACAGATACGCAGTATTTT. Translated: CATRPSGTTDTQYF.

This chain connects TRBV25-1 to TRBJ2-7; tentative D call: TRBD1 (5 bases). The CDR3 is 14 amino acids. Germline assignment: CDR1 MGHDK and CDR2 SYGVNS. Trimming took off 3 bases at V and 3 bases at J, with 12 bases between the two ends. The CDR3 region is CASSDPRQHYEQYF. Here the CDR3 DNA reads TGTGCCAGCAGTGACCCGAGACAGCACTACGAGCAGTACTTC.

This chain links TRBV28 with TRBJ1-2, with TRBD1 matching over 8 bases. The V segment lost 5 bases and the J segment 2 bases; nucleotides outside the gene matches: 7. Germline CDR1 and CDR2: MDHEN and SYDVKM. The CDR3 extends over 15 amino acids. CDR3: CASSRTGKRNYGYTF. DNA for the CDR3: TGTGCCAGCAGTCGGACAGGGAAGAGGAACTATGGCTACACCTTC.